The clone carrying this T cell receptor beta chain was observed a few times. This sample was taken from a study of identical twins. This CDR3 spans 15 amino acids. The germline V and J ends were trimmed by 0 bases and 1 base, with 9 bases remaining between them. From germline, CDR1 is MGHRA and CDR2 YSYEKL. A template switching step contributed a universal primer site, while unique molecular identifiers were present in the cDNA. Using its own MiXCR run on the 5' RACE reads, TCRdb lists one record per CDR3 protein. The data show roughly 1,500,000 distinct CDR3 sequences, around 33% seen once. The receptor comes from a newborn girl in good health. What was sequenced was cord blood. The J gene is TRBJ1-1, the V gene TRBV4-1; D not certain. The CDR3 loop is CASSQEIKGNTEAFF. Written as DNA, the CDR3 is TGCGCCAGCAGCCAAGAAATAAAGGGGAACACTGAAGCTTTCTTT.